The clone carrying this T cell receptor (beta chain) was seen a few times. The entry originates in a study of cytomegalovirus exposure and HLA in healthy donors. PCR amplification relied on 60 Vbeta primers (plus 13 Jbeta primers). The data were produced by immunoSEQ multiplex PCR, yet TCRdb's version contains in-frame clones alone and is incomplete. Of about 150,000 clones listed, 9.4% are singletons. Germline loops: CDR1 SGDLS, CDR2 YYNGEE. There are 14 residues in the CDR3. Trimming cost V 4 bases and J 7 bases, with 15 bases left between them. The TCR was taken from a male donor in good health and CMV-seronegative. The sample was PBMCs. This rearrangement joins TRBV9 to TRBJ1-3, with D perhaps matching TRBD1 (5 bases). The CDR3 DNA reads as TGTGCCAGCAGCATAACAGGTATTGGGAACACCATATATTTT. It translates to CASSITGIGNTIYF.